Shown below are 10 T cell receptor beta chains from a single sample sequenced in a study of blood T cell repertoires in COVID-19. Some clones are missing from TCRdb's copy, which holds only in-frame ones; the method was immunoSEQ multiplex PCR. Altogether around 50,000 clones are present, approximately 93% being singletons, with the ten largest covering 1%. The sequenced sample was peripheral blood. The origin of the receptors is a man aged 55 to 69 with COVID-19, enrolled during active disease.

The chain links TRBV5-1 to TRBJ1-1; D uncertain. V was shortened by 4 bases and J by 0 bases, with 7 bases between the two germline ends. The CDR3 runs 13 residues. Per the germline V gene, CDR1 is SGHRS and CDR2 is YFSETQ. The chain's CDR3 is CASSAGMNTEAFF. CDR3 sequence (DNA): TGCGCCAGCAGCGCTGGCATGAACACTGAAGCTTTCTTT.

The CDR3 spells CASGLVLPGSTDTQYF. In DNA form, the CDR3 reads TGTGCTAGTGGTTTGGTACTGCCAGGTAGCACAGATACGCAGTATTTT. This rearrangement joins TRBV12-5 to TRBJ2-3; D unresolved. Germline CDR1 reads LGHNT; CDR2 reads FRNRAP. This CDR3 contains 16 residues. Trimming cost V 0 bases and J 0 bases, with 10 bases left between them.

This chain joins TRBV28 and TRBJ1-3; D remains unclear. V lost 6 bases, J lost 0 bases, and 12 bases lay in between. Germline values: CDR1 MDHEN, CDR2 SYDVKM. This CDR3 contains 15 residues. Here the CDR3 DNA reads TGTGCCAGCAGCAAAAAGCCGGGCTCTGGAAACACCATATATTTT. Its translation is CASSKKPGSGNTIYF.

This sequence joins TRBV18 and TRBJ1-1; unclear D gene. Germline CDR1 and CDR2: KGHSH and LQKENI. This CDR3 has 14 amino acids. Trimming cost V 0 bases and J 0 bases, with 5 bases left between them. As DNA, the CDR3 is TGTGCCAGCTCACCACCCAGTATGAACACTGAAGCTTTCTTT. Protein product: CASSPPSMNTEAFF.

As DNA, the CDR3 is TGCGCCAGCAGTCGGCGGAGCAATCAGCCCCAGCATTTT. As protein: CASSRRSNQPQHF. The rearrangement uses TRBV10-1 and TRBJ1-5, with D uncertain. The germline CDR1 and CDR2 sequences are WNHNN and SYGVQD (reference sequence). Trimming shortened V by 5 bases and J by 1 base, and 6 bases separated the two germline ends. The CDR3 has 13 amino acids.

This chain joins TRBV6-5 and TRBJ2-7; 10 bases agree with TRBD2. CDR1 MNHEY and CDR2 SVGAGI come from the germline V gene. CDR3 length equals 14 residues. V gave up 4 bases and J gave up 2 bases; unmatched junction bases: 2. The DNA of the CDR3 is TGTGCCAGCAGTTTAGCGGGAGGCACCTACGAGCAGTACTTC. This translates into CASSLAGGTYEQYF.

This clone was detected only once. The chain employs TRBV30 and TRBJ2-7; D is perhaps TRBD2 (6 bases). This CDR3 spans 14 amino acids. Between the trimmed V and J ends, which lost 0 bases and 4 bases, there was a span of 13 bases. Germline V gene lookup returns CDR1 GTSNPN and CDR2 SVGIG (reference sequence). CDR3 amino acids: CAWSVTGGGYEQYF. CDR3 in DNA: TGTGCCTGGAGTGTAACAGGTGGGGGGTACGAGCAGTACTTC.

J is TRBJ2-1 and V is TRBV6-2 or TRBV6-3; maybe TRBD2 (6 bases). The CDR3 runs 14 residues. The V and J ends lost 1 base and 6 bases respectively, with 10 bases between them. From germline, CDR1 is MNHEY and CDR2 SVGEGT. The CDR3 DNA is TGTGCCAGCAGTTACTGGGCGGGGATCAATGAGCAGTTCTTC. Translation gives CASSYWAGINEQFF.

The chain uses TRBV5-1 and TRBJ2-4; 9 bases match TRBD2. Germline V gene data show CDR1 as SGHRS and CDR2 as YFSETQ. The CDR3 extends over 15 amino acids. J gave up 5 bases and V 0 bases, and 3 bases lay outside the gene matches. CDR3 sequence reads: CASSLVAGGQNIQYF. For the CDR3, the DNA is TGCGCCAGCAGCTTGGTCGCGGGAGGGCAAAACATTCAGTACTTC.

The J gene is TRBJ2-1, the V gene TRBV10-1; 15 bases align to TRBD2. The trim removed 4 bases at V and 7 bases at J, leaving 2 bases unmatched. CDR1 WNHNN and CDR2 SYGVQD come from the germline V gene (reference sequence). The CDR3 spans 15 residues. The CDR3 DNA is TGCGCCAGCAGTGGGACTAGCGGGGGGGCAAATGAGCAGTTCTTC. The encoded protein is CASSGTSGGANEQFF.